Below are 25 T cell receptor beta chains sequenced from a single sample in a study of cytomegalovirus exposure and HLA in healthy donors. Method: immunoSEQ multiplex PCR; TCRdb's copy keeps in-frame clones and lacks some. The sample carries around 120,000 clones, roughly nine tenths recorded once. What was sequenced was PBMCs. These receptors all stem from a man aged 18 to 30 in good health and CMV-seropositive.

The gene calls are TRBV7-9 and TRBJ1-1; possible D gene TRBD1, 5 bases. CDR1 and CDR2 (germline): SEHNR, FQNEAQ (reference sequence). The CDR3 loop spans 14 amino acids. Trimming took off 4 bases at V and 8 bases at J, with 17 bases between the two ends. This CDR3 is CASSSTGGSREAFF. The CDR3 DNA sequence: TGTGCCAGCAGCTCGACGGGGGGTTCTCGGGAAGCTTTCTTT.

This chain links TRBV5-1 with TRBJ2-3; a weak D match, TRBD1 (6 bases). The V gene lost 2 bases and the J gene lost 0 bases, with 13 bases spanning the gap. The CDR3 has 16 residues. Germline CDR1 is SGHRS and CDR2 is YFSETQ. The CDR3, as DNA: TGCGCCAGCAGCTTAACCGGGACAAGAAGCACAGATACGCAGTATTTT. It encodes CASSLTGTRSTDTQYF.

CDR3 in DNA: TGTGCTAGCGCAGCCTGGGGGGGGAACACTGAAGCTTTCTTT. It translates to CASAAWGGNTEAFF. The V and J genes are TRBV12-5 and TRBJ1-1; maybe TRBD1 (5 bases). The length of the CDR3 is 14 residues. Germline lookup yields CDR1 LGHNT and CDR2 FRNRAP. V was pared by 9 bases and J by 1 base, with 15 bases between. Filled out from reference TRBV12-5 and TRBJ1-1, the complete variable domain reads DARVTQTPRHKVTEMGQEVTMRCQPILGHNTVFWYRQTMMQGLELLAYFRNRAPLDDSGMPKDRFSAEMPDATLATLKIQPSEPRDSAVYFCASAAWGGNTEAFFGQGTRLTVV.

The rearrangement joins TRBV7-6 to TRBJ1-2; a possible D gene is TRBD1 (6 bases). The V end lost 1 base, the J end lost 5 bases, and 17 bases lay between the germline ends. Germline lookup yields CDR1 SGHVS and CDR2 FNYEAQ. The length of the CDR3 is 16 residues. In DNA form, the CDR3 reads TGTGCCAGCAGCTTAGAGGGTCCGGGGACAAGTTATGGCTACACCTTC. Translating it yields CASSLEGPGTSYGYTF. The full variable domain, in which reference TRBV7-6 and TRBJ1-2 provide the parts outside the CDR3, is GAGVSQSPRYKVTKRGQDVALRCDPISGHVSLYWYRQALGQGPEFLTYFNYEAQQDKSGLPNDRFSAERPEGSISTLTIQRTEQRDSAMYRCASSLEGPGTSYGYTFGSGTRLTVV.

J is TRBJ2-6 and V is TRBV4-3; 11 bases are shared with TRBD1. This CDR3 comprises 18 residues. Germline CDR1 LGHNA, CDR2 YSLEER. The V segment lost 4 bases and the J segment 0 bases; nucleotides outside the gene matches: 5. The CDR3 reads CASSRSGTGGSGANVLTF. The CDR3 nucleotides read TGCGCCAGCAGCCGCTCCGGGACAGGGGGCTCTGGGGCCAACGTCCTGACTTTC.

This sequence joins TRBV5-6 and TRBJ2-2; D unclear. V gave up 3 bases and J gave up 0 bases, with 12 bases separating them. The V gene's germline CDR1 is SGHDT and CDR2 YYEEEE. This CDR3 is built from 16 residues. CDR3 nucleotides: TGTGCCAGCAGCTCGTATTATTATACGAACACCGGGGAGCTGTTTTTT. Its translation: CASSSYYYTNTGELFF.

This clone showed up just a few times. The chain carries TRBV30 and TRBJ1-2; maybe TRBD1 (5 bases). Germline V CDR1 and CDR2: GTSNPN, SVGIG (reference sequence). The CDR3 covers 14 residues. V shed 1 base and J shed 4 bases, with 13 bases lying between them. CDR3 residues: CAWSAMQGTYGYTF. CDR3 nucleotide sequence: TGTGCCTGGAGTGCGATGCAGGGTACCTATGGCTACACCTTC.

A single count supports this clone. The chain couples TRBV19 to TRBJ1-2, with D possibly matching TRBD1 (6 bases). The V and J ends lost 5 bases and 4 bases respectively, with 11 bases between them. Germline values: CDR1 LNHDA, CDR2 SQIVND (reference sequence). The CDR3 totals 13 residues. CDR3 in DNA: TGTGCCAGTAGTTCGGGGGGGCCCTATGGCTACACCTTC. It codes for CASSSGGPYGYTF. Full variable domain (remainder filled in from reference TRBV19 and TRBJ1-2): DGGITQSPKYLFRKEGQNVTLSCEQNLNHDAMYWYRQDPGQGLRLIYYSQIVNDFQKGDIAEGYSVSREKKESFPLTVTSAQKNPTAFYLCASSSGGPYGYTFGSGTRLTVV.

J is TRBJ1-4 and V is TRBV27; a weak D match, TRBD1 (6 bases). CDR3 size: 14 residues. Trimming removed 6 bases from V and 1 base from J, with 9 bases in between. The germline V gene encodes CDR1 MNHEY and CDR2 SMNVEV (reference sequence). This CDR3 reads CASSSRGTNEKLFF. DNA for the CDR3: TGTGCCAGCAGCTCCAGGGGAACTAATGAAAAACTGTTTTTT. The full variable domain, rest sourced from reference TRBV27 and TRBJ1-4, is EAQVTQNPRYLITVTGKKLTVTCSQNMNHEYMSWYRQDPGLGLRQIYYSMNVEVTDKGDVPEGYKVSRKEKRNFPLILESPSPNQTSLYFCASSSRGTNEKLFFGSGTQLSVL.

CDR3 region: CASSHRTGEGEQFF. The CDR3 DNA sequence: TGTGCCAGCAGTCACAGGACAGGGGAGGGTGAGCAGTTCTTC. The rearrangement joins TRBV27 to TRBJ2-1; 9 nucleotides align to TRBD1. Germline lookup yields CDR1 MNHEY and CDR2 SMNVEV (reference sequence). This CDR3 region has 14 residues. Losses at the gene ends were 5 bases for V and 9 bases for J; bases not matched to a gene: 8.

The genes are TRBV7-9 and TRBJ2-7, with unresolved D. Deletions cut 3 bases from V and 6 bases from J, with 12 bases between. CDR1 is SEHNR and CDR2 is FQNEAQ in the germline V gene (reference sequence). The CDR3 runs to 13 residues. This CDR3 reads CASSFQEISEQYF. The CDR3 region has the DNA TGTGCCAGCAGCTTTCAGGAAATAAGCGAGCAGTACTTC.

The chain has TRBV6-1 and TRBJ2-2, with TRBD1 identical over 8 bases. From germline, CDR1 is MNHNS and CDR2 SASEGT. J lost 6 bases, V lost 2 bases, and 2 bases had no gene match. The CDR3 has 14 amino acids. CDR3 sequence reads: CASSEQGAAGELFF. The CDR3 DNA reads TGTGCCAGCAGTGAACAGGGGGCGGCCGGGGAGCTGTTTTTT.

The CDR3 coding sequence is TGTGCCAGCAGCCTGAGGGACAGGGTACTTGAGCAGTTCTTC. This gives the protein CASSLRDRVLEQFF. The V and J genes are TRBV5-4 and TRBJ2-1; 9 nucleotides line up with TRBD1. Germline V gives CDR1 SGHNT, CDR2 YYREEE (reference sequence). The CDR3 covers 14 residues. J was trimmed by 9 bases and V by 4 bases; bases with no gene match: 8.

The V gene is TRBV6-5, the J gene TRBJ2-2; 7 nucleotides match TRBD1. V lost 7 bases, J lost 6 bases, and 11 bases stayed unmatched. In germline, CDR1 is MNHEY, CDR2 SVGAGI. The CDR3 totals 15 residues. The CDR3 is CASTWTGELAGELFF. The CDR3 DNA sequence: TGTGCCAGCACCTGGACAGGCGAGTTGGCCGGGGAGCTGTTTTTT.

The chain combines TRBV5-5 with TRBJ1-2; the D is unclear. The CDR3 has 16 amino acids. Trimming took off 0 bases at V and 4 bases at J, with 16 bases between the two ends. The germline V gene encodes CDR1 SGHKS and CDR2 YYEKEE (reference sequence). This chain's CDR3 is CASSLVPTVGVYGYTF. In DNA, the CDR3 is TGTGCCAGCAGCTTGGTCCCGACCGTTGGAGTCTATGGCTACACCTTC. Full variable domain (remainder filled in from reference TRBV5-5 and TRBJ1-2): DAGVTQSPTHLIKTRGQQVTLRCSPISGHKSVSWYQQVLGQGPQFIFQYYEKEERGRGNFPDRFSARQFPNYSSELNVNALLLGDSALYLCASSLVPTVGVYGYTFGSGTRLTVV.

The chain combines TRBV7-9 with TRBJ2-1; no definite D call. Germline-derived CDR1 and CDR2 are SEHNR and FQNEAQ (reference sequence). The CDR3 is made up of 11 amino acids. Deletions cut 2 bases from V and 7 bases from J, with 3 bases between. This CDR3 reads CASSLRNEQFF. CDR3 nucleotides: TGTGCCAGCAGCTTACGGAATGAGCAGTTCTTC.

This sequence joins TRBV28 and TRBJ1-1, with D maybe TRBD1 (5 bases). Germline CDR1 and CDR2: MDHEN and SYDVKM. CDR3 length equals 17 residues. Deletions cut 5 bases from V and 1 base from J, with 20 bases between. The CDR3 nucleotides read TGTGCCAGCAGTGGCGCGAACATCGACAGACAGAACACTGAAGCTTTCTTT. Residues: CASSGANIDRQNTEAFF.

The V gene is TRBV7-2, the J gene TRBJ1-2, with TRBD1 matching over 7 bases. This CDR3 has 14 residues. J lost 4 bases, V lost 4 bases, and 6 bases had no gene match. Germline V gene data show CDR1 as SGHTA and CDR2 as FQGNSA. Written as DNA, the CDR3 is TGTGCCAGCAGCTCCAGACAGGGCACCTATGGCTACACCTTC. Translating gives CASSSRQGTYGYTF.

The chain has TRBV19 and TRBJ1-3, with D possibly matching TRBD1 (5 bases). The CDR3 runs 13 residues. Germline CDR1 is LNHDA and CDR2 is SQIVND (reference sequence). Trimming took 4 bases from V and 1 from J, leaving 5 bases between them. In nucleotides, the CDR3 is TGTGCCAGTAGTACAGGGTCTGGAAACACCATATATTTT. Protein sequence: CASSTGSGNTIYF.

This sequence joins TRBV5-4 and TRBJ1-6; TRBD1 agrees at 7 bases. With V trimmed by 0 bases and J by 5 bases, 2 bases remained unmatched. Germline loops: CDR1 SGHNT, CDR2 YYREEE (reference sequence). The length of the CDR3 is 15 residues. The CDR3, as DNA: TGTGCCAGCAGCTTGGCCGGACAGGATAATTCACCCCTCCACTTT. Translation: CASSLAGQDNSPLHF.

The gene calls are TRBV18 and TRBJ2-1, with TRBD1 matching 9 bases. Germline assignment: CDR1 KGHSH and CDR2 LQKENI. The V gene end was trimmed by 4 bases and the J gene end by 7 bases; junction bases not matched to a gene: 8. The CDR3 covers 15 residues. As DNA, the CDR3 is TGTGCCAGCTCACTCACAGGGGGCATCGGGAATGAGCAGTTCTTC. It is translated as CASSLTGGIGNEQFF. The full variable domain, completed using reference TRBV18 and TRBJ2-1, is NAGVMQNPRHLVRRRGQEARLRCSPMKGHSHVYWYRQLPEEGLKFMVYLQKENIIDESGMPKERFSAEFPKEGPSILRIQQVVRGDSAAYFCASSLTGGIGNEQFFGPGTRLTVL.

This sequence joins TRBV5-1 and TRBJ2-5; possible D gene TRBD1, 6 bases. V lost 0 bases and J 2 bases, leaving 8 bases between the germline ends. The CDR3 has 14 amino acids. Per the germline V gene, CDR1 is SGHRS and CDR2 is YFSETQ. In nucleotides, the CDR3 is TGCGCCAGCAGCTTGGGGACAGCTCAAGAGACCCAGTACTTC. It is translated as CASSLGTAQETQYF.

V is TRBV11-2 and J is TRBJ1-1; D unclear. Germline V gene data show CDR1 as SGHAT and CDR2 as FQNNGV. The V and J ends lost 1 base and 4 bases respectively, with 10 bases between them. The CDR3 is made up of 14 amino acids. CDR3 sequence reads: CASSLGSRSTEAFF. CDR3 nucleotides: TGTGCCAGCAGCTTAGGCTCCCGCAGCACTGAAGCTTTCTTT.

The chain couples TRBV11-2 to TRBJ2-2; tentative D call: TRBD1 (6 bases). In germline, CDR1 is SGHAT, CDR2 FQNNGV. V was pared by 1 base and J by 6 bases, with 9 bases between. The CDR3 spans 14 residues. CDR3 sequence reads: CASSLVHRAGELFF. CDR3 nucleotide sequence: TGTGCCAGCAGCTTAGTGCACAGGGCCGGGGAGCTGTTTTTT. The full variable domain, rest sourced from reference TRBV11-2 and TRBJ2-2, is EAGVAQSPRYKIIEKRQSVAFWCNPISGHATLYWYQQILGQGPKLLIQFQNNGVVDDSQLPKDRFSAERLKGVDSTLKIQPAKLEDSAVYLCASSLVHRAGELFFGEGSRLTVL.

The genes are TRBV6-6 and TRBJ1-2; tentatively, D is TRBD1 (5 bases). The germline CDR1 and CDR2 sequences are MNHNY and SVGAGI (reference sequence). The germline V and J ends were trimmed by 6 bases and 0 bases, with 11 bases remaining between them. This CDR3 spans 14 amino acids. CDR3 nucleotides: TGTGCCAGCAGACCCCAGACAGCTAACTATGGCTACACCTTC. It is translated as CASRPQTANYGYTF.